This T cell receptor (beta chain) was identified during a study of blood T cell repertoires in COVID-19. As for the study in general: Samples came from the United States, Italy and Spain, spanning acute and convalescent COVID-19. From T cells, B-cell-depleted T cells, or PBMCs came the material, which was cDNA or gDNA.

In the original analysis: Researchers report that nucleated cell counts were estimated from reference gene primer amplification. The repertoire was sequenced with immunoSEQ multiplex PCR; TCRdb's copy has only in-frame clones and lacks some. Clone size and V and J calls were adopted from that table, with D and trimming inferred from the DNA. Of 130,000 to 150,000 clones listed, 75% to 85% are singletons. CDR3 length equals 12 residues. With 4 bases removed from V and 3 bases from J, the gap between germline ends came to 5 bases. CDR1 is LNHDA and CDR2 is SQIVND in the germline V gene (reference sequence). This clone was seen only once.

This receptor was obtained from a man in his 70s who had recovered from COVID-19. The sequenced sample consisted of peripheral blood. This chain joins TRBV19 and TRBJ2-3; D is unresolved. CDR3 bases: TGTGCCAGTAGTACTCCTACAGATACGCAGTATTTT. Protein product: CASSTPTDTQYF. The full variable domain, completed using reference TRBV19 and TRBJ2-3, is DGGITQSPKYLFRKEGQNVTLSCEQNLNHDAMYWYRQDPGQGLRLIYYSQIVNDFQKGDIAEGYSVSREKKESFPLTVTSAQKNPTAFYLCASSTPTDTQYFGPGTRLTVL.